The 21 T cell receptor beta chains given below trace back to one sample, sequenced in a study of blood T cell repertoires in COVID-19 (dated by TCRdb to about 2020). Library prep was done by the immunoSEQ multiplex PCR assay. TCRdb mirrors the immuneACCESS table, restricted to in-frame sequences. Some clones are absent from its copies; in checked studies, under half trace to an unresolved V gene, and the reason for the others is unknown. The sample table records 200,000 or so clones; approximately 85% of these occur just once. The ten largest clones add up to under 3.5% of the sample. Source material: peripheral blood. All receptors derive from a man aged 50 to 60 who had recovered from COVID-19.

About this clone itself: The same CDR3 also results from other DNA sequences found in this sample. J is TRBJ1-5 and V is TRBV19; the match to TRBD1 covers 8 bases. Germline trimming cut 2 bases from V and 4 bases from J; bases unmatched to any gene: 1. This CDR3 is 14 amino acids long. CDR1 LNHDA and CDR2 SQIVND come from the germline V gene (reference sequence). The CDR3 bases are TGTGCCAGTAGTATAACAGGGGGAAATCAGCCCCAGCATTTT. Its translation: CASSITGGNQPQHF.

This clone was seen only a few times. V is TRBV2 and J is TRBJ1-1; D remains unclear. Germline assignment: CDR1 SNHLY and CDR2 FYNNEI. The CDR3 extends over 15 amino acids. Trimming took 6 bases from V and 0 from J, leaving 14 bases between them. The CDR3 sequence: CASRHRVLMNTEAFF. The CDR3 DNA is TGTGCCAGCAGACACCGGGTCCTCATGAACACTGAAGCTTTCTTT.

The chain recombines TRBV18 with TRBJ2-7; D may be TRBD1 (6 bases). The germline V gene has CDR1 KGHSH and CDR2 LQKENI. The CDR3 totals 14 residues. With 5 bases removed from V and 4 bases from J, the gap between germline ends came to 15 bases. The CDR3 region is CASSVDSRKYEQYF. The CDR3 nucleotides read TGTGCCAGCTCAGTGGACAGCCGAAAGTACGAGCAGTACTTC.

This clone has a single count. The chain recombines TRBV27 with TRBJ1-5; 8 bases line up with TRBD1. The trim removed 0 bases at V and 7 bases at J, leaving 11 bases unmatched. The CDR3 totals 17 residues. Germline loops: CDR1 MNHEY, CDR2 SMNVEV (reference sequence). The CDR3 coding sequence is TGTGCCAGCAGTTTATCGGGCCAGGGGGCCCTAGGGCAGCCCCAGCATTTT. Its translation is CASSLSGQGALGQPQHF.

The chain links TRBV2 to TRBJ2-3; 12 positions match TRBD2. With 6 bases clipped from V and 3 bases from J, the junction kept 7 bases outside the gene matches. The V gene's germline CDR1 is SNHLY and CDR2 FYNNEI. The length of the CDR3 is 16 residues. CDR3 loop: CASSDRLAGVTDTQYF. CDR3 coding DNA: TGTGCCAGCAGCGACAGACTAGCGGGAGTAACAGATACGCAGTATTTT.

This clone was observed once. This chain joins TRBV18 and TRBJ1-1, with D tentatively TRBD1 (5 bases). CDR1 is KGHSH, CDR2 LQKENI, per germline. The CDR3 extends over 16 amino acids. The V end was cut by 3 bases, the J end by 4 bases, with 18 bases between. The CDR3 sequence: CASSPPRTGTVTEAFF. The DNA of the CDR3 is TGTGCCAGCTCACCGCCGCGAACAGGCACGGTCACTGAAGCTTTCTTT.

A remark on this clone: The same CDR3 can be traced to other DNA sequences in this sample. The chain carries TRBV5-1 and TRBJ1-1, with 10 bases matching TRBD1. This CDR3 contains 15 residues. Germline V gene data show CDR1 as SGHRS and CDR2 as YFSETQ. Unmatched junction bases numbered 3, after V lost 4 bases and J lost 0 bases. Written as DNA, the CDR3 is TGCGCCAGCAGCCCGGGACAGGGGTTGAACACTGAAGCTTTCTTT. This gives the protein CASSPGQGLNTEAFF.

The count of this clone is one. V usage is TRBV9 and J usage is TRBJ2-1; TRBD1 matches 8 bases. This CDR3 is 13 amino acids long. Germline loops: CDR1 SGDLS, CDR2 YYNGEE. The junction had 4 bases not matched to a gene; V was cut back by 2 bases and J by 9 bases. Here the CDR3 reads CASSVQGAGEQFF. The DNA of the CDR3 is TGTGCCAGCAGCGTTCAGGGGGCGGGTGAGCAGTTCTTC.

The chain has TRBV27 and TRBJ2-3; TRBD2 matches 10 bases. The junction had 5 bases not matched to a gene; V was cut back by 10 bases and J by 4 bases. Germline V lookup: CDR1 MNHEY, CDR2 SMNVEV (reference sequence). The CDR3 runs 13 residues. The CDR3 nucleotides are TGTGCCACTCGGACTAGCGGTCCAGATACGCAGTATTTT. This codes for CATRTSGPDTQYF.

This chain links TRBV18 with TRBJ2-1; 7 positions agree with TRBD1. V shed 4 bases and J 2 bases; nucleotides not matched to a gene: 5. CDR1 and CDR2 (germline): KGHSH, LQKENI. This CDR3 is 15 amino acids long. This chain's CDR3 is CASSLGQVPYNEQFF. Here the CDR3 DNA reads TGTGCCAGCTCACTCGGACAGGTCCCCTACAATGAGCAGTTCTTC.

Points on this clone: At one boundary the junction diverges from the germline segment, which might be a read error. V gene TRBV12-3 or TRBV12-4 combines with J gene TRBJ2-7; tentatively, D is TRBD1 (6 bases). CDR3 length equals 12 residues. CDR3 sequence reads: CASSTRDNEQYF. For the CDR3, the DNA is TGTGCCAGCAGTACCCGGGACAACGAGCAATACTTC.

This rearrangement joins TRBV5-1 to TRBJ1-1; 7 bases fit TRBD1. Unmatched junction bases numbered 3, after V lost 3 bases and J lost 1 base. The length of the CDR3 is 14 residues. Germline-derived CDR1 and CDR2 are SGHRS and YFSETQ. In DNA, the CDR3 is TGCGCCAGCAGCTCGGACAGGAAGAACACTGAAGCTTTCTTT. Amino acids: CASSSDRKNTEAFF.

The chain combines TRBV28 with TRBJ1-2; D gene unclear. V lost 8 bases to trimming and J lost 0 bases, with 19 bases between them. Germline-derived CDR1 and CDR2 are MDHEN and SYDVKM. This CDR3 contains 16 residues. The CDR3 loop reads CASLNPTSPSNYGYTF. The CDR3 coding sequence is TGTGCCAGCCTAAACCCAACCTCTCCCTCTAACTATGGCTACACCTTC.

This sequence joins TRBV6-6 and TRBJ1-5; D perhaps matches TRBD1 (6 bases). CDR1 and CDR2 (germline): MNHNY, SVGAGI (reference sequence). The CDR3 is made up of 16 amino acids. V lost 2 bases and J 1 base, leaving 12 bases between the germline ends. The CDR3 DNA reads as TGTGCCAGCAGTTACGTCGTTGGACAGAGCAATCAGCCCCAGCATTTT. Its protein is CASSYVVGQSNQPQHF.

This rearrangement joins TRBV6-5 to TRBJ2-1; TRBD1 matches 7 bases. Trimming took 2 bases from V and 5 from J; bases not matched to a gene: 6. The CDR3 runs 15 residues. Germline CDR1 MNHEY, CDR2 SVGAGI. CDR3 coding DNA: TGTGCCAGCAGTTACAGAAAGGACAGGCACAATGAGCAGTTCTTC. This translates into CASSYRKDRHNEQFF.

The chain is built from TRBV5-4 and TRBJ1-6, with 8 bases fitting TRBD1. The trim removed 0 bases at V and 7 bases at J, leaving 0 bases unmatched. The CDR3 spans 14 residues. Germline V gene sequence: CDR1 SGHNT, CDR2 YYREEE (reference sequence). The CDR3 DNA is TGTGCCAGCAGCTTGGGACAGGGGAATTCACCCCTCCACTTT. Encoded protein: CASSLGQGNSPLHF.

This chain connects TRBV5-1 to TRBJ2-2; D unclear. V was pared by 3 bases and J by 2 bases, with 14 bases between. Germline-derived CDR1 and CDR2 are SGHRS and YFSETQ. The CDR3 contains 16 residues. CDR3 nucleotide sequence: TGCGCCAGCAGCTCGACCCGAGCGCTTAACACCGGGGAGCTGTTTTTT. It yields the protein CASSSTRALNTGELFF.

This chain connects TRBV30 to TRBJ2-3, with TRBD2 matching 8 bases. With V trimmed by 3 bases and J by 1 base, 3 bases remained unmatched. CDR3 length equals 14 residues. Germline assignment: CDR1 GTSNPN and CDR2 SVGIG (reference sequence). CDR3: CAWSPGGGTDTQYF. CDR3 nucleotide sequence: TGTGCCTGGAGCCCCGGGGGGGGCACAGATACGCAGTATTTT.

The chain combines TRBV10-2 with TRBJ2-2, with 7 bases aligning to TRBD2. Germline CDR1 is WSHSY and CDR2 is SAAADI. The CDR3 is 16 amino acids. After removal of 3 bases from V and 3 bases from J, the junction contained 7 bases not matched to a gene. The CDR3 loop is CASSDAGVAHTGELFF. As DNA, the CDR3 is TGCGCCAGCAGTGACGCGGGAGTAGCGCACACCGGGGAGCTGTTTTTT.

The chain combines TRBV30 with TRBJ2-7, with 10 bases matching TRBD2. J gave up 1 base and V 0 bases, and 3 bases lay outside the gene matches. Germline V gene lookup returns CDR1 GTSNPN and CDR2 SVGIG (reference sequence). The CDR3 length is 15 residues. Written as DNA, the CDR3 is TGTGCCTGGAGTGTTCAAGCGGGAGGGTCCTACGAGCAGTACTTC. Translated, it gives CAWSVQAGGSYEQYF. Full variable domain (remainder filled in from reference TRBV30 and TRBJ2-7): SQTIHQWPATLVQPVGSPLSLECTVEGTSNPNLYWYRQAAGRGLQLLFYSVGIGQISSEVPQNLSASRPQDRQFILSSKKLLLSDSGFYLCAWSVQAGGSYEQYFGPGTRLTVT.

This clone has a single count. This chain connects TRBV2 to TRBJ2-1, with D perhaps matching TRBD2 (5 bases). Germline V lookup: CDR1 SNHLY, CDR2 FYNNEI. Trimming took off 2 bases at V and 0 bases at J, with 14 bases between the two ends. The CDR3 has 17 residues. CDR3 sequence reads: CASSEYVQRSSYNEQFF. The CDR3 DNA reads as TGTGCCAGCAGTGAATACGTCCAGCGGAGCTCCTACAATGAGCAGTTCTTC. The full variable domain, rest sourced from reference TRBV2 and TRBJ2-1, is EPEVTQTPSHQVTQMGQEVILRCVPISNHLYFYWYRQILGQKVEFLVSFYNNEISEKSEIFDDQFSVERPDGSNFTLKIRSTKLEDSAMYFCASSEYVQRSSYNEQFFGPGTRLTVL.